The rows below give T cell receptor beta chains drawn from one sample of a study of CD4 T cells in relation to SARS-CoV-2 and coronaviruses. This table comes from immunoSEQ multiplex PCR, and its TCRdb copy is limited to in-frame clones, with some not included. The table records 20,000 to 30,000 clones, around 80% of them present only once. No antigen has been assigned to these receptors. Sequencing was performed on CD4+ T cells from PBMCs, cultured in vitro. These receptors were collected from a human donor in good health. Each CDR3 is given with its conserved first and last residue. A D gene is named only where the DNA matches it firmly.

d_call cdr3_length v_call cdr3_aa
TRBD2 18 TRBV9 CASSVALGLAGGQETQYF
TRBD1 19 TRBV14 CASSQQLAYRGDGSYEQYF
. 15 TRBV28 CASSVSDGRNYGYTF
TRBD1 15 TRBV19 CASSTPDRQNTEAFF
. 15 TRBV30 CAWSRGQGQNYGYTF
TRBD1 16 TRBV5-1 CASSLGDRIAKNIQYF
. 14 TRBV11-2 CASSSFGVSYEQYF
TRBD1 16 TRBV30 CAWSDRLGTADQPQHF
. 14 TRBV5-1 CASSVDERNTEAFF
. 16 TRBV4-1 CASSQDPGTPNQPQHF
TRBD2 16 TRBV10-3 CAISGLAGASADTQYF
. 13 TRBV25-1 CASSATQKGHYTF
. 14 TRBV5-4 CASSPGRRRYEQYF
TRBD1 14 TRBV11-2 CASSHGTGQNIQYF